The 19 T cell receptor beta chains listed next were all sequenced from one sample in a study of Ad26.COV2.S vaccination and SARS-CoV-2 variants. Sequencing was performed with immunoSEQ multiplex PCR; in TCRdb, only in-frame clones are kept and a portion is missing. The sample gives about 350,000 clones, about 92% of which show up once; around 4.2% is in the top ten. The source material was peripheral blood, sampled after recovery from COVID-19. These receptors originate from a human donor who had recovered from COVID-19.

This clone was counted a single time. This rearrangement joins TRBV2 to TRBJ1-5; D unresolved. The ends were cut back, 3 bases at V and 2 bases at J, with 11 bases in the middle. The CDR3 contains 15 residues. Germline V gene lookup returns CDR1 SNHLY and CDR2 FYNNEI. In DNA, the CDR3 is TGTGCCAGCAGTGACCTCGAAATGGGCAATCAGCCCCAGCATTTT. Residues: CASSDLEMGNQPQHF.

CDR3 protein: CASRRQGVSGNTIYF. The CDR3 DNA follows: TGTGCCAGCAGGAGACAGGGGGTATCTGGAAACACCATATATTTT. The chain recombines TRBV5-8 with TRBJ1-3, with 9 bases matching TRBD1. V trimming: 5 bases; J trimming: 1 base; junction bases outside the gene matches: 4. This CDR3 is 15 amino acids long. Germline V gene data show CDR1 as SGHTS and CDR2 as YDEGEE.

This chain uses TRBV10-3 with TRBJ2-5, with unresolved D. Germline assignment: CDR1 ENHRY and CDR2 SYGVKD. V lost 5 bases and J lost 0, with 7 bases in between. The CDR3 sequence is 13 residues long. As DNA, the CDR3 is TGTGCCATCAGTTCTCAGTACCAAGAGACCCAGTACTTC. The encoded protein is CAISSQYQETQYF.

The rearrangement joins TRBV5-4 to TRBJ1-1; D is ambiguous. CDR1 is SGHNT and CDR2 is YYREEE in the germline V gene (reference sequence). This CDR3 spans 13 amino acids. V dropped 4 bases and J dropped 12 bases, with 19 bases sitting between them. The CDR3 bases are TGTGCCAGCAGCGGCTTAGGGTCTTTTGGTCCTTTCTTT. This sequence encodes CASSGLGSFGPFF. The variable domain in full, with the rest retrieved from reference TRBV5-4 and TRBJ1-1, is ETGVTQSPTHLIKTRGQQVTLRCSSQSGHNTVSWYQQALGQGPQFIFQYYREEENGRGNFPPRFSGLQFPNYSSELNVNALELDDSALYLCASSGLGSFGPFFGQGTRLTVV.

V gene TRBV24-1 combines with J gene TRBJ2-2, with TRBD1 as a possible D gene (6 bases). The V end lost 9 bases, the J end lost 3 bases, and 7 bases lay between the germline ends. The germline gives CDR1 KGHDR, CDR2 SFDVKD. This CDR3 is 12 amino acids long. The CDR3 region is CATEGDTGELFF. The CDR3 coding sequence is TGTGCCACCGAGGGGGACACCGGGGAGCTGTTTTTT.

The chain recombines TRBV5-4 with TRBJ1-1, with D possibly being TRBD1 (5 bases). Trimming cost V 4 bases and J 0 bases, with 13 bases left between them. Germline V gives CDR1 SGHNT, CDR2 YYREEE (reference sequence). The CDR3 is made up of 15 amino acids. The CDR3 DNA sequence: TGTGCCAGCAGCGTTCCGGGACGGATGAACACTGAAGCTTTCTTT. This gives the protein CASSVPGRMNTEAFF.

The chain has TRBV19 and TRBJ2-7; 8 bases match TRBD1. Germline V lookup: CDR1 LNHDA, CDR2 SQIVND (reference sequence). The CDR3 runs 14 residues. The V gene end was trimmed by 3 bases and the J gene end by 7 bases; junction bases not matched to a gene: 8. Here the CDR3 DNA reads TGTGCCAGTAGTATCGGACAGGGCAGGAGGGAGCAGTACTTC. It encodes CASSIGQGRREQYF.

The J gene is TRBJ2-7, the V gene TRBV13, with D perhaps TRBD2 (7 bases). Per the germline V gene, CDR1 is PRHDT and CDR2 is FYEKMQ (reference sequence). V was cut by 2 bases and J by 3 bases, with 17 bases left in between. The CDR3 sequence is 16 residues long. CDR3 bases: TGTGCCAGCAGCTTATCGGCGGGGGCGGTGATCTACGAGCAGTACTTC. It is translated as CASSLSAGAVIYEQYF.

This chain uses TRBV19 with TRBJ2-2, with D tentatively TRBD1 (6 bases). The CDR3 is 14 amino acids. Between the trimmed V and J ends, which lost 3 bases and 4 bases, there was a span of 9 bases. CDR1 LNHDA and CDR2 SQIVND come from the germline V gene (reference sequence). In DNA, the CDR3 is TGTGCCAGTAGTATCGGACAGCCCACCGGGGAGCTGTTTTTT. Translated, it gives CASSIGQPTGELFF.

DNA of the CDR3: TGTGCCAGCAGCTTAGGATCCGGGACAGGGTTGTTTACGAGGCAGTACTTC. Its protein product is CASSLGSGTGLFTRQYF. This chain uses TRBV11-2 with TRBJ2-7; 9 bases match TRBD1. V lost 1 base, J lost 9 bases, and 16 bases stayed unmatched. CDR1 is SGHAT, CDR2 FQNNGV, per germline. The CDR3 covers 17 residues.

The chain links TRBV19 to TRBJ2-3, with D hard to call. Germline CDR1 LNHDA, CDR2 SQIVND (reference sequence). CDR3 length: 13 amino acids. The V end was cut by 9 bases, the J end by 0 bases, with 10 bases between. The CDR3 DNA reads as TGTGCCAGCAGGTGGGCTAGCACAGATACGCAGTATTTT. It encodes CASRWASTDTQYF.

The rearrangement joins TRBV4-1 to TRBJ2-3; maybe TRBD1 (5 bases). The V gene lost 4 bases and the J gene lost 2 bases, with 10 bases spanning the gap. This CDR3 is 14 amino acids long. CDR1 and CDR2 from the germline V gene are MGHRA and YSYEKL. Here the CDR3 reads CASSPRQNTDTQYF. CDR3 DNA: TGCGCCAGCAGCCCCCGACAGAACACAGATACGCAGTATTTT.

The rearrangement joins TRBV23-1 to TRBJ1-4; perhaps TRBD1 as D (5 bases). TRBV23-1 is labeled an ORF, and its function is uncertain. Between the trimmed V and J ends, which lost 4 bases and 8 bases, there was a span of 14 bases. The CDR3 is 14 amino acids. The CDR3 sequence is CASSPDNKVEKLFF. The DNA for the CDR3 is TGCGCCAGCAGTCCGGACAATAAGGTGGAAAAACTGTTTTTT.

V gene TRBV6-2 or TRBV6-3 combines with J gene TRBJ2-7; tentatively, D is TRBD2 (6 bases). CDR1 is MNHEY, CDR2 SVGEGT, per germline. The CDR3 sequence is 14 residues long. Trimming took 4 bases from V and 4 from J, leaving 14 bases between them. The CDR3 region is CASSSTGSAYEQYF. CDR3 bases: TGTGCCAGCAGTTCCACCGGGAGTGCGTACGAGCAGTACTTC.

Here the CDR3 DNA reads TGCGCCAGCGGCACGCTGGGCACAGATACGCAGTATTTT. Its protein is CASGTLGTDTQYF. The chain couples TRBV4-3 to TRBJ2-3, with D unresolved. The V end lost 8 bases, the J end lost 1 base, and 10 bases lay between the germline ends. The germline CDR1 and CDR2 sequences are LGHNA and YSLEER. This CDR3 region has 13 residues.

The chain is built from TRBV7-3 and TRBJ1-2; 8 bases match TRBD1. Germline assignment: CDR1 SGHTA and CDR2 FQGTGA. The CDR3 is 14 residues long. After removal of 5 bases from V and 2 bases from J, the junction contained 4 bases not matched to a gene. DNA of the CDR3: TGTGCCAGCAGCCCCGGACAGGGAAACTATGGCTACACCTTC. Translating gives CASSPGQGNYGYTF.

In DNA form, the CDR3 reads TGTGCCAGCAGCTCGGGACTCCCCGGGGAGCTGTTTTTT. Residues: CASSSGLPGELFF. The chain uses TRBV7-3 and TRBJ2-2, with D perhaps TRBD2 (6 bases). There are 13 residues in the CDR3. With 4 bases removed from V and 6 bases from J, the gap between germline ends came to 9 bases. The germline V gene has CDR1 SGHTA and CDR2 FQGTGA.

The V call is TRBV5-6, the J call TRBJ1-6; D might be TRBD1 (6 bases). Trimming shortened V by 4 bases and J by 9 bases, and 17 bases separated the two germline ends. CDR3 length equals 15 residues. Germline CDR1 is SGHDT and CDR2 is YYEEEE. CDR3 DNA sequence: TGTGCCAGCAGCCTACAGGGTTCGAAAATTTCACCCCTCCACTTT. Translating gives CASSLQGSKISPLHF. Variable domain in full (rest from reference TRBV5-6 and TRBJ1-6): DAGVTQSPTHLIKTRGQQVTLRCSPKSGHDTVSWYQQALGQGPQFIFQYYEEEERQRGNFPDRFSGHQFPNYSSELNVNALLLGDSALYLCASSLQGSKISPLHFGNGTRLTVT.

The rearrangement uses TRBV7-2 and TRBJ1-1, with a tentative D call TRBD1 (5 bases). The CDR3 length is 13 residues. The V end was cut by 5 bases, the J end by 11 bases, with 18 bases between. CDR1 and CDR2 (germline): SGHTA, FQGNSA. The CDR3 region has the DNA TGTGCCAGCAGCGAGGGGCAAAGGGTTTCGGCTTTCTTT. Amino acid sequence: CASSEGQRVSAFF.